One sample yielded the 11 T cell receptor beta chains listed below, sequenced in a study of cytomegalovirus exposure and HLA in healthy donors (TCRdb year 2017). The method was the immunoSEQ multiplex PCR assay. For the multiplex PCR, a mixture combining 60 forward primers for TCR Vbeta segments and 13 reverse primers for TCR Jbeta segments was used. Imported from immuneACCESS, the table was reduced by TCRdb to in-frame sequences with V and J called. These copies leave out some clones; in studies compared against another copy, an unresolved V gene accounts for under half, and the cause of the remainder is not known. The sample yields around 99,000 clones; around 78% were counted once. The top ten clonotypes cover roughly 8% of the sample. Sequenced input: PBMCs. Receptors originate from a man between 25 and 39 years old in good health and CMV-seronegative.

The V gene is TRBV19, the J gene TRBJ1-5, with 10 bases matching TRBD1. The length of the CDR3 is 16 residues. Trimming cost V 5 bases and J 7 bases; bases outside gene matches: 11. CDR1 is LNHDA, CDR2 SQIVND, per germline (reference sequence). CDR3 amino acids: CASSPRDRGGGQPQHF. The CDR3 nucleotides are TGTGCCAGTAGTCCCCGGGACAGGGGAGGCGGACAGCCCCAGCATTTT. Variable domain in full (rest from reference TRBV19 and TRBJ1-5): DGGITQSPKYLFRKEGQNVTLSCEQNLNHDAMYWYRQDPGQGLRLIYYSQIVNDFQKGDIAEGYSVSREKKESFPLTVTSAQKNPTAFYLCASSPRDRGGGQPQHFGDGTRLSIL.

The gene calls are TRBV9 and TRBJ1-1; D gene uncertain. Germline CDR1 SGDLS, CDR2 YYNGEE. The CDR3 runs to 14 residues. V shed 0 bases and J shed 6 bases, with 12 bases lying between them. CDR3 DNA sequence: TGTGCCAGCAGCGTAGTGCCCAGCGGGGCTGAAGCTTTCTTT. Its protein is CASSVVPSGAEAFF.

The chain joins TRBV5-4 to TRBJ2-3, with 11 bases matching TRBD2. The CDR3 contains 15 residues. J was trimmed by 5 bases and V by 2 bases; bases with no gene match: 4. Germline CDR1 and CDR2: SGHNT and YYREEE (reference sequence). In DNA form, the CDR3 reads TGTGCCAGCAGCTTCCTAGCGGGGGGCGGAGATACGCAGTATTTT. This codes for CASSFLAGGGDTQYF. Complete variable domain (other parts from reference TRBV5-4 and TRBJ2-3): ETGVTQSPTHLIKTRGQQVTLRCSSQSGHNTVSWYQQALGQGPQFIFQYYREEENGRGNFPPRFSGLQFPNYSSELNVNALELDDSALYLCASSFLAGGGDTQYFGPGTRLTVL.

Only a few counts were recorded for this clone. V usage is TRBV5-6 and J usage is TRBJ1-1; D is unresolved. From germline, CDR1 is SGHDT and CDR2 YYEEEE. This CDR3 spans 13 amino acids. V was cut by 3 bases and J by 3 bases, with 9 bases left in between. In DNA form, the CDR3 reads TGTGCCAGCAGCTCTCGGTTAGACACTGAAGCTTTCTTT. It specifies CASSSRLDTEAFF.

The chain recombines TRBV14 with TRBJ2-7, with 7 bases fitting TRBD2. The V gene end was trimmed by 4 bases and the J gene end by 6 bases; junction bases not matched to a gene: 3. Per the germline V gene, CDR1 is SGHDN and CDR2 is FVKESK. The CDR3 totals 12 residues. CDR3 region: CASSREGGEQYF. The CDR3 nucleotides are TGTGCCAGCAGCCGGGAGGGTGGCGAGCAGTACTTC.

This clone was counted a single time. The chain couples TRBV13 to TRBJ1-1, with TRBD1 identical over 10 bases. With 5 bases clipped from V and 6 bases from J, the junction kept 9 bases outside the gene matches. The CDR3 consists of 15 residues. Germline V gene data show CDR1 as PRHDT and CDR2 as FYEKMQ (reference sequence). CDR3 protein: CASSQNGQGDPEAFF. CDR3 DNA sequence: TGTGCCAGCAGCCAAAATGGACAGGGGGACCCTGAAGCTTTCTTT.

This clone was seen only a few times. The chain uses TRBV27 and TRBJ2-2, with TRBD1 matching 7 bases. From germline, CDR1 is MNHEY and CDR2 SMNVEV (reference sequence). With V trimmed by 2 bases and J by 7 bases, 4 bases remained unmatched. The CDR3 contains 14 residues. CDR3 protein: CASSLRQGSGELFF. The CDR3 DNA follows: TGTGCCAGCAGTTTAAGACAGGGAAGCGGGGAGCTGTTTTTT.

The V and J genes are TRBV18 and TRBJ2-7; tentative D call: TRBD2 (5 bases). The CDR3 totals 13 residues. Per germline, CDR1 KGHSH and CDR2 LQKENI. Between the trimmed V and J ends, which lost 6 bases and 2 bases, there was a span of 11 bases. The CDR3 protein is CASSRGRAYEQYF. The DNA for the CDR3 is TGTGCCAGCTCTCGTGGGAGAGCCTACGAGCAGTACTTC. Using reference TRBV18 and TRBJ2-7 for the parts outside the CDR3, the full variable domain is NAGVMQNPRHLVRRRGQEARLRCSPMKGHSHVYWYRQLPEEGLKFMVYLQKENIIDESGMPKERFSAEFPKEGPSILRIQQVVRGDSAAYFCASSRGRAYEQYFGPGTRLTVT.

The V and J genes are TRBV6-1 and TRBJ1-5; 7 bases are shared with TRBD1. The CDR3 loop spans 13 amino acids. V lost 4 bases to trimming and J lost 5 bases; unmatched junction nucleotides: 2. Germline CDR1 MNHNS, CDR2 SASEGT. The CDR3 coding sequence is TGTGCCAGCAGTGGGACAGGTGATCAGCCCCAGCATTTT. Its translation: CASSGTGDQPQHF.

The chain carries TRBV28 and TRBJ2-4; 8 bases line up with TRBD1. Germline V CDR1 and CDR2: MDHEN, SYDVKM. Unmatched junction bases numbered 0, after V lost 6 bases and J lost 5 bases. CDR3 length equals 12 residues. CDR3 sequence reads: CASRTGENIQYF. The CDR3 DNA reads TGTGCCAGCAGGACAGGGGAAAACATTCAGTACTTC.

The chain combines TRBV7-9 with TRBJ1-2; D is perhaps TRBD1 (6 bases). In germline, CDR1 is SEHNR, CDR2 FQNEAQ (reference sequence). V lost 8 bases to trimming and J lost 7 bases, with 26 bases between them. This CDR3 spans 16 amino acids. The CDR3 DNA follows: TGTGCCAGCGGCACAGGGAGTGGACCTCCAACTGCTGGCTACACCTTC. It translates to CASGTGSGPPTAGYTF. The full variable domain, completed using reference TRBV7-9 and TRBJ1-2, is DTGVSQNPRHKITKRGQNVTFRCDPISEHNRLYWYRQTLGQGPEFLTYFQNEAQLEKSRLLSDRFSAERPKGSFSTLEIQRTEQGDSAMYLCASGTGSGPPTAGYTFGSGTRLTVV.